These 7 T cell receptor beta chains were sequenced from one sample in a study of T-cell memory formation after mild COVID-19. Each CDR3 protein gets one entry after TCRdb re-called the 5' RACE reads with MiXCR. The data show 300,000 to 350,000 distinct CDR3 sequences, with under 15% seen just once and 20% to 25% held by the top ten. The sample was PBMCs or a T cell subset sorted from them (not recorded which). These receptors all come from a man aged 18 to 35 who had mild COVID-19 (a few samples of this study predate the infection). Cell type and time point are not known.

This chain connects TRBV2 to TRBJ2-7; no clear D. In germline, CDR1 is SNHLY, CDR2 FYNNEI. The CDR3 totals 16 residues. The CDR3 nucleotides are TGTGCCAGCTGTGAAGGTGGATACAGCACCTCCTACGAGCAGTACGTC. Residues: CASCEGGYSTSYEQYV.

This rearrangement joins TRBV5-6 to TRBJ2-5; the D is unclear. V was cut by 2 bases and J by 2 bases, with 7 bases left in between. Germline V gene lookup returns CDR1 SGHDT and CDR2 YYEEEE. This CDR3 comprises 13 residues. The DNA for the CDR3 is TGTGCCAGCAGCTTTTGGGCTCAAGAGACCCAGTACTTC. This translates into CASSFWAQETQYF.

The chain couples TRBV6-5 to TRBJ2-5; D gene ambiguous. V lost 8 bases and J lost 5, with 12 bases in between. The CDR3 is made up of 12 amino acids. Germline CDR1 and CDR2: MNHEY and SVGAGI. The CDR3 here is CASFLDGETQYF. The DNA for the CDR3 is TGTGCCAGCTTCTTGGACGGCGAGACCCAGTACTTC.

The rearrangement links TRBV11-2 to TRBJ2-5, with 11 positions matching TRBD2. V lost 3 bases and J lost 5; bases outside the gene matches: 8. Germline V gene sequence: CDR1 SGHAT, CDR2 FQNNGV. The CDR3 runs 16 residues. CDR3 sequence (DNA): TGTGCCAGCAGCTTGAATAGCGGGGGGGCCGGGGAGACCCAGTACTTC. Protein product: CASSLNSGGAGETQYF.

This clonotype came up a few times. The chain links TRBV7-2 to TRBJ1-1; a weak D match, TRBD1 (6 bases). Germline loops: CDR1 SGHTA, CDR2 FQGNSA. V lost 3 bases to trimming and J lost 4 bases, with 21 bases between them. The CDR3 covers 17 residues. The CDR3 protein is CASSFGPYRVRITEAFF. For the CDR3, the DNA is TGTGCCAGCAGCTTTGGGCCCTACAGGGTGCGGATCACTGAAGCTTTCTTT.

V usage is TRBV3-1 and J usage is TRBJ2-7, with D tentatively TRBD2 (6 bases). V was trimmed by 1 base and J by 7 bases, leaving 14 bases between them. Germline loops: CDR1 LGHDT, CDR2 YNNKEL (reference sequence). CDR3 length: 14 residues. CDR3: CASSQAGRSREQYF. For the CDR3, the DNA is TGTGCCAGCAGCCAAGCCGGGAGATCTCGGGAGCAGTACTTC.

This clonotype was picked up a small number of times. The chain is built from TRBV28 and TRBJ2-4; weak D call: TRBD2 (5 bases). CDR1 and CDR2 from the germline V gene are MDHEN and SYDVKM. Deletions cut 2 bases from V and 0 bases from J, with 14 bases between. This CDR3 region has 17 residues. CDR3 DNA: TGTGCCAGCAGTTTAGGCCCGACGGAGGTAGCCAAAAACATTCAGTACTTC. It is translated as CASSLGPTEVAKNIQYF.